This TCR beta chain was retrieved from a study of blood T cell repertoires in COVID-19. The method was immunoSEQ multiplex PCR; TCRdb's version includes in-frame clones alone and lacks a portion of them. Of more than 110,000 clones listed, roughly four fifths are singletons. This TCR came from a human donor in a cohort sampled during active COVID-19. Sample: peripheral blood.

CDR3 DNA: TGTGCCAGCAGCCAACGAGACAGCAATTCACCCCTCCACTTT. Its translation is CASSQRDSNSPLHF. The chain combines TRBV3-1 (or the pseudogene TRBV3-2) with TRBJ1-6; D is possibly TRBD1 (5 bases). Trimming stripped 2 bases from V and 7 bases from J, with 9 bases between. There are 14 residues in the CDR3. Germline V CDR1 and CDR2: LGHDT, YNNKEL (reference sequence).